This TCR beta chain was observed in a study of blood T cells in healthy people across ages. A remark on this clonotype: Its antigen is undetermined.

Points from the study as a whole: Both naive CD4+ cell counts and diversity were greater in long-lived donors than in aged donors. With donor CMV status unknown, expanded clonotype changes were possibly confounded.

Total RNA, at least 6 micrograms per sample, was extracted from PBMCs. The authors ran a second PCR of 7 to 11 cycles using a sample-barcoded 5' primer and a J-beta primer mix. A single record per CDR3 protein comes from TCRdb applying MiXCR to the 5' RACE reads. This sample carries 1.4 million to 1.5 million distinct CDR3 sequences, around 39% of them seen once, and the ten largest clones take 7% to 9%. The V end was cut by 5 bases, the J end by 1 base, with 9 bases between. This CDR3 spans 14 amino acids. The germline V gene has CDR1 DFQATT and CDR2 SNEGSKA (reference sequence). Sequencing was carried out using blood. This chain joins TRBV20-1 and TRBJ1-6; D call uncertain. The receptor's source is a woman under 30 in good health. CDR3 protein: CSAEPVSYNSPLHF. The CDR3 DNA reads TGCAGTGCTGAGCCGGTGTCCTATAATTCACCCCTCCACTTT.